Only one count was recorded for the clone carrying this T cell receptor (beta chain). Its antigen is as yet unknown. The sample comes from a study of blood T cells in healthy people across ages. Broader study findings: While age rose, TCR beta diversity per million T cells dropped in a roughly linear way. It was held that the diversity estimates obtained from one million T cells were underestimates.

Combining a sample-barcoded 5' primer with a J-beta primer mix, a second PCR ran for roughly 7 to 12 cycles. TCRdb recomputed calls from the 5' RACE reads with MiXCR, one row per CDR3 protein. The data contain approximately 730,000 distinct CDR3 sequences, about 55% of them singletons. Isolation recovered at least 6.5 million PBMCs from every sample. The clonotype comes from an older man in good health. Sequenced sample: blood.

The CDR3 nucleotides read TGCAGTGTCATTGTGTTGGGGAGACTAGAAGCTGAGCAGTACTTC. This codes for CSVIVLGRLEAEQYF. This chain joins TRBV20-1 and TRBJ2-5; a weak D match, TRBD2 (6 bases). Trimming removed 7 bases from V and 11 bases from J, with 29 bases in between. CDR1 is DFQATT, CDR2 SNEGSKA, per germline (reference sequence). The CDR3 has 15 amino acids.